The clone carrying this TCR beta chain was observed a single time. The CDR3 is 18 amino acids. V was cut by 0 bases and J by 1 base, with 13 bases left in between. The germline V gene encodes CDR1 LGHNA and CDR2 YSLEER. Seattle patients were enrolled while actively infected and followed longitudinally. The data are from a study of blood T cell repertoires in COVID-19. Study as a whole: Material from acute and convalescent COVID-19 was sourced from the United States, Italy and Spain. Nucleic acid was either cDNA or gDNA, and it came from T cells, B-cell-depleted T cells, or PBMCs.

Authors' data handling: Reference gene primer amplification gave estimated nucleated cell counts. Profiling relied on immunoSEQ multiplex PCR, and the TCRdb table lists in-frame clones only, not all of them. V, J and clone size are those of that table, while D and trimming were read from the DNA. The sample has 35,000 to 45,000 clones, around 90% seen once. Sequencing was performed on peripheral blood. The V gene is TRBV4-3, the J gene TRBJ1-6, with D uncertain. The receptor comes from a man aged 50-60 years with COVID-19, enrolled during active disease. CDR3 DNA: TGCGCCAGCAGCCAAGATTGGAAGTCGAGGTCCTATAATTCACCCCTCCACTTT. Protein sequence: CASSQDWKSRSYNSPLHF.